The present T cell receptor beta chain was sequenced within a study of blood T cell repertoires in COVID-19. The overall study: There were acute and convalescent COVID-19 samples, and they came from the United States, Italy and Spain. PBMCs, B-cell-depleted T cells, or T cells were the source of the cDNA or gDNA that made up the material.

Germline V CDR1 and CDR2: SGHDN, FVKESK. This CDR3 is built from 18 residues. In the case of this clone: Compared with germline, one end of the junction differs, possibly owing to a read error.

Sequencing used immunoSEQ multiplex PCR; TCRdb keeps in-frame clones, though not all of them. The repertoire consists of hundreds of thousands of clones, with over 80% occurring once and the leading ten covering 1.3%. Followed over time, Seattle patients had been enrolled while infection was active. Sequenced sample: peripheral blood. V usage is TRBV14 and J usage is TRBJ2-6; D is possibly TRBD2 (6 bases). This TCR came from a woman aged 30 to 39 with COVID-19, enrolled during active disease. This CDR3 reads CASSQDRTGGSGANVLTF. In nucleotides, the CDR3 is TGTGCTAGCAGCCAAGATAGAACCGGGGGCTCTGGGGCCAACGTCCTGACTTTC.